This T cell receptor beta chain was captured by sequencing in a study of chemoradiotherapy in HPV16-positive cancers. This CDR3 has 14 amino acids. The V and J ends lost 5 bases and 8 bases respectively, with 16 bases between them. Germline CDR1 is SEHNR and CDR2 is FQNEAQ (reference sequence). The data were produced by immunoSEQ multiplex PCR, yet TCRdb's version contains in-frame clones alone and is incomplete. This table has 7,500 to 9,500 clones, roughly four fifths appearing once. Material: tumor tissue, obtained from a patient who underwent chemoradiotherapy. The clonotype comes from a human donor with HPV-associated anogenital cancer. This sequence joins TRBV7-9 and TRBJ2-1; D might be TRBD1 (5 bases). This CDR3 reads CASSPLGLGDEQFF. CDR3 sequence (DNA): TGTGCCAGCAGCCCTTTGGGGCTAGGCGATGAGCAGTTCTTC. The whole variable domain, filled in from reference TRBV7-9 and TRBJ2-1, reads DTGVSQNPRHKITKRGQNVTFRCDPISEHNRLYWYRQTLGQGPEFLTYFQNEAQLEKSRLLSDRFSAERPKGSFSTLEIQRTEQGDSAMYLCASSPLGLGDEQFFGPGTRLTVL.